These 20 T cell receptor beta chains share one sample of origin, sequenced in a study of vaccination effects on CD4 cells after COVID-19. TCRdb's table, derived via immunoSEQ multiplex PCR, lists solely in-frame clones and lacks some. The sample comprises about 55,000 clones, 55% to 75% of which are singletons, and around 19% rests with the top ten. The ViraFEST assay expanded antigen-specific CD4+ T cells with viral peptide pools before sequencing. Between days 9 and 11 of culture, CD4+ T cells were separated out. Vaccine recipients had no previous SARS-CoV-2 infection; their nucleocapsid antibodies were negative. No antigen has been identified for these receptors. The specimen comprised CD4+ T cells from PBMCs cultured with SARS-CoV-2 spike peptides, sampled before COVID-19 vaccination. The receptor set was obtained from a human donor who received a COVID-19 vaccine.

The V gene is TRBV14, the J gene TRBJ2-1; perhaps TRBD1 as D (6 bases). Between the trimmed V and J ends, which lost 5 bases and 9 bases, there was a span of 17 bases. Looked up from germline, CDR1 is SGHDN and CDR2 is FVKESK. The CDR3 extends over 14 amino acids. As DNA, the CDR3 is TGTGCCAGCAGCGGACCGAACAGGGCGGGTGAGCAGTTCTTC. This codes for CASSGPNRAGEQFF.

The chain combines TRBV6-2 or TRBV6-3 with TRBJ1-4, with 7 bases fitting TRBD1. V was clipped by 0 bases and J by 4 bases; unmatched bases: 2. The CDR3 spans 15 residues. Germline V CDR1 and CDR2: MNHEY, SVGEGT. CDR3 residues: CASSYSTGDNEKLFF. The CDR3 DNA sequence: TGTGCCAGCAGTTACTCAACAGGGGATAATGAAAAACTGTTTTTT.

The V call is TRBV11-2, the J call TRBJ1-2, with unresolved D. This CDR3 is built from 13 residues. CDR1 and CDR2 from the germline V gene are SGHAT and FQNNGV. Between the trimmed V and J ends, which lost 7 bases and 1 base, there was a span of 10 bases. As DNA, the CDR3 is TGTGCCAGCACTTCCTCCCGTAACTATGGCTACACCTTC. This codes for CASTSSRNYGYTF.

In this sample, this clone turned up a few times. This CDR3 reads CASSRGVYNSPLHF. CDR3 coding DNA: TGTGCCAGCAGCCGTGGGGTTTACAACTCTCCCCTCCACTTT. The chain joins TRBV5-6 to TRBJ1-6; D remains unclear. The CDR3 consists of 14 residues. V lost 4 bases and J 13 bases, leaving 18 bases between the germline ends. Germline V gives CDR1 SGHDT, CDR2 YYEEEE.

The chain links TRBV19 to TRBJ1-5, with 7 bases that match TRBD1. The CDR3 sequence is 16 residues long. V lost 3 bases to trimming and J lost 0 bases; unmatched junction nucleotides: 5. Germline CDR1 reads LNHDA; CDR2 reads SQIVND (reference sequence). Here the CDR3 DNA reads TGTGCCAGTAGTATCCAAGACAGGGCTAGCAATCAGCCCCAGCATTTT. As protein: CASSIQDRASNQPQHF.

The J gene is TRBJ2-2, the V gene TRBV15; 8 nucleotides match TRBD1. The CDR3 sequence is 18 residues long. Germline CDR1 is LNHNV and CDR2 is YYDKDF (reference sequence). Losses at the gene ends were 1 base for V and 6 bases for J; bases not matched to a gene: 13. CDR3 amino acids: CATSRVGDRPRIAGELFF. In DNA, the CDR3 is TGTGCCACCAGCAGAGTGGGGGACAGGCCTAGGATTGCCGGGGAGCTGTTTTTT.

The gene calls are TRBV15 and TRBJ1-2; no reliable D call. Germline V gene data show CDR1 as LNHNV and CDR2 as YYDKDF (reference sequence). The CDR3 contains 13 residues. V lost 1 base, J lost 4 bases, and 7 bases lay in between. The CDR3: CATSRGAGYGYTF. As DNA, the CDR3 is TGTGCCACCAGCAGAGGGGCCGGCTATGGCTACACCTTC.

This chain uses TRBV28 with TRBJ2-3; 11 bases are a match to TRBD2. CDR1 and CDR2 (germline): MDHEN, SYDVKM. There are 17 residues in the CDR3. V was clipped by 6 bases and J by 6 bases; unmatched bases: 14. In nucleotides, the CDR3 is TGTGCCAGCAGCGGGGGCGCGTTAGCGGGAGGGCGGGATACGCAGTATTTT. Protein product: CASSGGALAGGRDTQYF.

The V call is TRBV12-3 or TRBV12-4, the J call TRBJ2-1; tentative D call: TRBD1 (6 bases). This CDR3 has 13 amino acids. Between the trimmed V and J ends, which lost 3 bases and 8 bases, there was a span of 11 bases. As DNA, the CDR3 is TGTGCCAGCAGTTTCAGGGGAGTCCATGAGCAGTTCTTC. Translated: CASSFRGVHEQFF.

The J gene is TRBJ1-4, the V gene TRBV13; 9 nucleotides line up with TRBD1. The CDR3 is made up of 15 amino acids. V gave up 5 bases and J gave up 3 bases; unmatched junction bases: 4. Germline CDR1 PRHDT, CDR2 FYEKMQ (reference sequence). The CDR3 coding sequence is TGTGCCAGCAGCACCCGACAGGGGGCTAATGAAAAACTGTTTTTT. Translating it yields CASSTRQGANEKLFF.

The CDR3 sequence: CASSPNTGELFF. CDR3 in DNA: TGTGCCAGCAGTCCCAACACCGGGGAGCTGTTTTTT. The chain recombines TRBV12-3 or TRBV12-4 with TRBJ2-2; D call uncertain. The CDR3 sequence is 12 residues long. Trimming took off 5 bases at V and 2 bases at J, with 3 bases between the two ends.

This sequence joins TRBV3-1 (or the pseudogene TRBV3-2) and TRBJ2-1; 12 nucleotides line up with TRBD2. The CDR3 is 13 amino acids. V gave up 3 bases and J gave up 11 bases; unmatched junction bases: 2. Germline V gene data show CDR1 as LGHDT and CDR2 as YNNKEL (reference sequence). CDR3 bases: TGTGCCAGCAGCCAGCTAGCGGGGGGGCAGCAGTTCTTC. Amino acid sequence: CASSQLAGGQQFF.

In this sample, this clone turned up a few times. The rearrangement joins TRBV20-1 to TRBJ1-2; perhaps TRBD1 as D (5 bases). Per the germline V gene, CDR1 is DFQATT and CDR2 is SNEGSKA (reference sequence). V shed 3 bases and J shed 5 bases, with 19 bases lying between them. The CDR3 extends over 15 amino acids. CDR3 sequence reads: CSASVTEGGAYGYTF. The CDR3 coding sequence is TGCAGTGCTAGTGTCACTGAAGGAGGGGCATATGGCTACACCTTC.

This CDR3 reads CASTSSGRATYEQYF. The CDR3 DNA is TGTGCCAGCACCTCTAGCGGGAGGGCCACCTACGAGCAGTACTTC. The rearrangement uses TRBV28 and TRBJ2-7; the match to TRBD2 covers 12 bases. Trimming took 7 bases from V and 2 from J; bases not matched to a gene: 6. Germline V gene sequence: CDR1 MDHEN, CDR2 SYDVKM. The CDR3 is 15 amino acids. The whole variable domain, remainder taken from reference TRBV28 and TRBJ2-7, is DVKVTQSSRYLVKRTGEKVFLECVQDMDHENMFWYRQDPGLGLRLIYFSYDVKMKEKGDIPEGYSVSREKKERFSLILESASTNQTSMYLCASTSSGRATYEQYFGPGTRLTVT.

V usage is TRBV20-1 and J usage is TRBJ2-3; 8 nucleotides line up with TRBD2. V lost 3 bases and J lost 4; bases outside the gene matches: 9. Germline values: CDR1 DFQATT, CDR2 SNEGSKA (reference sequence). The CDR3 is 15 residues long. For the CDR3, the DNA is TGCAGTGCTAGTCGCCCGGGAGGGATGGCAGATACGCAGTATTTT. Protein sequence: CSASRPGGMADTQYF.

This CDR3 reads CASSGTSGRDEQFF. The CDR3 DNA follows: TGTGCCAGCAGCGGGACTTCCGGGCGCGATGAGCAGTTCTTC. The chain has TRBV9 and TRBJ2-1, with D possibly TRBD2 on 5 matching bases. V lost 3 bases to trimming and J lost 8 bases, with 15 bases between them. The CDR3 totals 14 residues. Germline V CDR1 and CDR2: SGDLS, YYNGEE.

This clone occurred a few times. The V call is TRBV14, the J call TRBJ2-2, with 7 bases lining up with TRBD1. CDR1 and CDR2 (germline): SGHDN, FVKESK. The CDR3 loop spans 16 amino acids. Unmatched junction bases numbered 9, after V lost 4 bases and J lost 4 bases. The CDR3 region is CASSRTGTDFTGELFF. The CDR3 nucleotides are TGTGCCAGCAGCCGAACCGGGACAGACTTCACCGGGGAGCTGTTTTTT.

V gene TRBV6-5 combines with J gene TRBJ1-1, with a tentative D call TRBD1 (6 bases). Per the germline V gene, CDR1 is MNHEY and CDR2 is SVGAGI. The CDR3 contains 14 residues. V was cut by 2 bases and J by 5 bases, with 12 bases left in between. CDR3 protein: CASSYTGRGTEAFF. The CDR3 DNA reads TGTGCCAGCAGTTACACAGGGAGAGGTACTGAAGCTTTCTTT.

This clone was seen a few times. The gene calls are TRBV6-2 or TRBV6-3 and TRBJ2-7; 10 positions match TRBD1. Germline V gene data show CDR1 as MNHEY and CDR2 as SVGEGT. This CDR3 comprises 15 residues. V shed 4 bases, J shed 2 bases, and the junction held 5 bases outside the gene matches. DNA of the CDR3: TGTGCCAGCAGTTTGACAGGGGGCCCTACCTACGAGCAGTACTTC. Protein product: CASSLTGGPTYEQYF.

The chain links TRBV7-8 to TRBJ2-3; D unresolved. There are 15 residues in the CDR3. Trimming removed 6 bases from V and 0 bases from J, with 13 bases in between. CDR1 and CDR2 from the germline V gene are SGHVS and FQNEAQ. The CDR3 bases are TGTGCCAGCAGAATGAAGGAGTCTAGCACAGATACGCAGTATTTT. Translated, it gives CASRMKESSTDTQYF. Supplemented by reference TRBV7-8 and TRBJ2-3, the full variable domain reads GAGVSQSPRYKVAKRGQDVALRCDPISGHVSLFWYQQALGQGPEFLTYFQNEAQLDKSGLPSDRFFAERPEGSVSTLKIQRTQQEDSAVYLCASRMKESSTDTQYFGPGTRLTVL.